This entry describes one T cell receptor beta chain. Antigen specificity is unknown. This CDR3 has 12 residues. CDR1 is GTSNPN, CDR2 SVGIG, per germline (reference sequence). PCR used 60 Vbeta primers and 13 Jbeta primers. Here immunoSEQ multiplex PCR was the method, and the copy in TCRdb shows in-frame clones only, minus some. The table has approximately 170,000 clones, about 85% seen once. This record comes from a study of cytomegalovirus exposure and HLA in healthy donors. Overall study context: One earlier analysis, a look at approximately 190 million T cells, found more than 100 million unique TCR beta sequences.

Findings and caveats of the study: For most TCR beta V segments, an earlier analysis put the productive rate at about 87% or about 30% of the time. Most TCR sequences showed up rarely, but some public TCRs showed up in many donors. It was 164 TCR beta chains that were listed as cytomegalovirus-associated.

The TCR sequence derives from a boy younger than 10 in good health and CMV-seronegative. Sample: PBMCs. The V gene is TRBV30, the J gene TRBJ2-5; TRBD1 matches 7 bases. The J call may be wrong; the DNA end is better matched by TRBJ2-7. For the CDR3, the DNA is TGTGCCTGGGACCAGGGGGTCTACGAGCAGTACTTC. Protein sequence: CAWDQGVYEQYF.